The 23 T cell receptor beta chains in this list originate from one sample, sequenced in a study of T cell responses to AZD1222 COVID-19 vaccine. Measured with immunoSEQ multiplex PCR; TCRdb has only the in-frame clones, and not every one. The repertoire includes just over 60,000 clones, 76% of them detected once, and around 15% sits in the top ten. This specimen consisted of peripheral blood, obtained on day 0 of AZD1222 vaccination. The receptors stem from an adult in good health.

This CDR3 reads CASSKHPGRPQHF. CDR3 coding DNA: TGTGCCAGCAGCAAACACCCTGGTAGGCCCCAGCATTTT. V gene TRBV21-1 combines with J gene TRBJ1-5. TRBV21-1 is tagged as a pseudogene. CDR3 size: 13 residues.

This clone appeared a few times. The rearrangement uses TRBV15 and TRBJ1-2, with TRBD1 as a possible D gene (5 bases). This CDR3 has 14 amino acids. Germline CDR1 reads LNHNV; CDR2 reads YYDKDF (reference sequence). Trimming shortened V by 0 bases and J by 3 bases, and 8 bases separated the two germline ends. The CDR3 region has the DNA TGTGCCACCAGCAGAGATCGAGGGGACTATGGCTACACCTTC. Translated: CATSRDRGDYGYTF.

The gene calls are TRBV30 and TRBJ2-3; TRBD2 aligns across 7 bases. The CDR3 totals 14 residues. The germline CDR1 and CDR2 sequences are GTSNPN and SVGIG (reference sequence). The ends lost 4 bases at V and 6 bases at J; junction bases unmatched: 10. The CDR3 nucleotides are TGTGCCTGGAACTTGGGGGGGTATACGGATACGCAGTATTTT. Its protein product is CAWNLGGYTDTQYF.

The J gene is TRBJ1-3, the V gene TRBV7-9; D possibly corresponds to TRBD1 (6 bases). Looked up from germline, CDR1 is SEHNR and CDR2 is FQNEAQ (reference sequence). The CDR3 length is 15 residues. The V and J ends lost 7 bases and 0 bases respectively, with 13 bases between them. This chain's CDR3 is CASTQGRLSGNTIYF. CDR3 bases: TGTGCCAGCACCCAGGGGAGGCTCTCTGGAAACACCATATATTTT.

With respect to this clone: A junction end diverges from the germline sequence, so it may reflect a read error. V gene TRBV7-2 combines with J gene TRBJ1-2; 9 bases match TRBD1. CDR1 and CDR2 from the germline V gene are SGHTA and FQGNSA. The CDR3 has 14 amino acids. This CDR3 is CASNLSGQGGSWSF. The CDR3 coding sequence is TGTGCCAGCAACTTATCGGGACAGGGAGGATCCTGGTCCTTC.

This sequence joins TRBV3-1 (or the pseudogene TRBV3-2) and TRBJ2-3, with 9 nucleotides matching TRBD2. V shed 4 bases and J 2 bases; nucleotides not matched to a gene: 7. The CDR3 sequence is 16 residues long. Per the germline V gene, CDR1 is LGHDT and CDR2 is YNNKEL (reference sequence). CDR3 in DNA: TGTGCCAGCAGCCCGAAGCGGGGGGCCTACACAGATACGCAGTATTTT. Its translation: CASSPKRGAYTDTQYF.

V usage is TRBV7-2 and J usage is TRBJ2-2; 9 nucleotides line up with TRBD1. CDR3 length: 16 residues. Germline V gene data show CDR1 as SGHTA and CDR2 as FQGNSA. V dropped 5 bases and J dropped 4; count of bases not matched to a gene: 8. The CDR3 DNA is TGTGCCAGCAGCCCCAGATTGGACAGGGGCACCGGGGAGCTGTTTTTT. Translation: CASSPRLDRGTGELFF.

The chain couples TRBV6-5 to TRBJ2-7, with TRBD1 identical over 7 bases. The CDR3 loop spans 11 amino acids. The V gene end was trimmed by 6 bases and the J gene end by 7 bases; junction bases not matched to a gene: 3. In germline, CDR1 is MNHEY, CDR2 SVGAGI. The CDR3 is CASRAGGEQYF. The CDR3 DNA reads as TGTGCCAGCAGGGCAGGGGGAGAGCAGTACTTC.

This chain links TRBV5-6 with TRBJ1-2, with 11 nucleotides matching TRBD1. The CDR3 runs to 12 residues. Per germline, CDR1 SGHDT and CDR2 YYEEEE. The junction had 3 bases not matched to a gene; V was cut back by 3 bases and J by 11 bases. This chain's CDR3 is CASSSDRGRYTF. For the CDR3, the DNA is TGTGCCAGCAGCTCGGACAGGGGGCGGTACACCTTC.

The chain uses TRBV2 and TRBJ1-6; 7 bases line up with TRBD1. Germline trimming cut 7 bases from V and 10 bases from J; bases unmatched to any gene: 10. Germline-derived CDR1 and CDR2 are SNHLY and FYNNEI. The CDR3 has 14 residues. CDR3 sequence (DNA): TGTGCCAGCAACTTAAGAGGGACAGACTCACCCCTCCACTTT. Protein: CASNLRGTDSPLHF.

The chain recombines TRBV7-9 with TRBJ2-7, with D possibly TRBD1 on 6 matching bases. Deletions cut 5 bases from V and 2 bases from J, with 13 bases between. The CDR3 length is 14 residues. The germline gives CDR1 SEHNR, CDR2 FQNEAQ (reference sequence). The CDR3 sequence: CASSGPDRTYEQYF. The CDR3 region has the DNA TGTGCCAGCAGCGGACCGGACAGAACCTACGAGCAGTACTTC.

The CDR3 reads CASSREGVNTEAFF. CDR3 DNA sequence: TGTGCCAGCAGCCGGGAGGGAGTGAACACTGAAGCTTTCTTT. This chain uses TRBV5-4 with TRBJ1-1, with D hard to call. The length of the CDR3 is 14 residues. V was trimmed by 4 bases and J by 0 bases, leaving 10 bases between them. CDR1 and CDR2 from the germline V gene are SGHNT and YYREEE (reference sequence).

This clone was observed once. J is TRBJ2-3 and V is TRBV19, with D perhaps TRBD1 or TRBD2 (6 bases each). Trimming removed 6 bases from V and 2 bases from J, with 15 bases in between. Germline V CDR1 and CDR2: LNHDA, SQIVND (reference sequence). The CDR3 runs 15 residues. CDR3 nucleotide sequence: TGTGCCAGTAGCTCCAGGGGACTCTACACAGATACGCAGTATTTT. Translating gives CASSSRGLYTDTQYF.

The chain combines TRBV5-6 with TRBJ2-5, with TRBD2 matching 11 bases. The V and J ends lost 4 bases and 5 bases, in that order; junction bases with no gene match: 4. There are 14 residues in the CDR3. Germline V lookup: CDR1 SGHDT, CDR2 YYEEEE. The CDR3 sequence is CASSAGLAGETQYF. The CDR3, as DNA: TGTGCCAGCAGCGCCGGACTAGCGGGCGAGACCCAGTACTTC.

The chain combines TRBV28 with TRBJ1-4; 9 bases align to TRBD1. The trim removed 2 bases at V and 5 bases at J, leaving 3 bases unmatched. The length of the CDR3 is 15 residues. CDR1 is MDHEN, CDR2 SYDVKM, per germline. The CDR3 is CASSLSGTGNEKLFF. The CDR3 bases are TGTGCCAGCAGTTTAAGCGGGACAGGGAATGAAAAACTGTTTTTT.

The rearrangement joins TRBV3-1 (or the pseudogene TRBV3-2) to TRBJ2-7, with D uncertain. V lost 8 bases and J 7 bases, leaving 18 bases between the germline ends. The CDR3 contains 13 residues. In germline, CDR1 is LGHDT, CDR2 YNNKEL (reference sequence). The CDR3 DNA sequence: TGTGCCAGCGAAGGACCAAATTCGGTAGAGCAGTACTTC. Protein: CASEGPNSVEQYF.

This chain connects TRBV25-1 to TRBJ1-4; D is undetermined. CDR3 size: 13 residues. In germline, CDR1 is MGHDK, CDR2 SYGVNS. The ends were cut back, 1 base at V and 8 bases at J, with 8 bases in the middle. The CDR3 coding sequence is TGTGCCAGCAGTGAATTGGGCGTGGAAAAACTGTTTTTT. Translating it yields CASSELGVEKLFF.

The chain employs TRBV29-1 and TRBJ2-7; the D is unclear. Germline loops: CDR1 SQVTM, CDR2 ANQGSEA. This CDR3 spans 11 amino acids. The V gene lost 2 bases and the J gene lost 5 bases, with 7 bases spanning the gap. The CDR3 region is CSVENLHEQYF. DNA for the CDR3: TGCAGCGTTGAAAACCTCCACGAGCAGTACTTC.

This rearrangement joins TRBV6-5 to TRBJ1-1; the D is unclear. Germline V gene data show CDR1 as MNHEY and CDR2 as SVGAGI. V was trimmed by 5 bases and J by 5 bases, leaving 18 bases between them. CDR3 size: 15 residues. The CDR3 region is CASSPPLDRWTEAFF. The CDR3 DNA sequence: TGTGCCAGCAGTCCACCCCTCGATAGGTGGACTGAAGCTTTCTTT.

The chain employs TRBV7-9 and TRBJ1-2; D unresolved. The CDR3 covers 11 residues. V was trimmed by 1 base and J by 7 bases, leaving 4 bases between them. CDR1 is SEHNR and CDR2 is FQNEAQ in the germline V gene (reference sequence). The CDR3 loop reads CASSLEGGYTF. The CDR3 DNA is TGTGCCAGCAGCTTAGAAGGTGGCTACACCTTC.

The gene calls are TRBV18 and TRBJ1-1; 10 nucleotides agree with TRBD1. V shed 5 bases and J 2 bases; nucleotides not matched to a gene: 5. The germline V gene encodes CDR1 KGHSH and CDR2 LQKENI. This CDR3 is built from 15 residues. CDR3 sequence: CASSVGTGDNTEAFF. CDR3 DNA: TGTGCCAGCTCAGTAGGGACAGGGGACAACACTGAAGCTTTCTTT.

V usage is TRBV12-3 or TRBV12-4 and J usage is TRBJ2-5; no reliable D call. V was cut by 3 bases and J by 3 bases, with 8 bases left in between. The CDR3 has 13 residues. The CDR3 loop reads CASSFGFEETQYF. DNA of the CDR3: TGTGCCAGCAGTTTCGGATTCGAAGAGACCCAGTACTTC.

The V and J genes are TRBV28 and TRBJ2-1; TRBD2 agrees at 8 bases. The length of the CDR3 is 15 residues. V dropped 2 bases and J dropped 7; count of bases not matched to a gene: 7. CDR1 is MDHEN, CDR2 SYDVKM, per germline. CDR3 region: CASSLGKAGDNEQFF. For the CDR3, the DNA is TGTGCCAGCAGTTTAGGTAAAGCGGGGGATAATGAGCAGTTCTTC.